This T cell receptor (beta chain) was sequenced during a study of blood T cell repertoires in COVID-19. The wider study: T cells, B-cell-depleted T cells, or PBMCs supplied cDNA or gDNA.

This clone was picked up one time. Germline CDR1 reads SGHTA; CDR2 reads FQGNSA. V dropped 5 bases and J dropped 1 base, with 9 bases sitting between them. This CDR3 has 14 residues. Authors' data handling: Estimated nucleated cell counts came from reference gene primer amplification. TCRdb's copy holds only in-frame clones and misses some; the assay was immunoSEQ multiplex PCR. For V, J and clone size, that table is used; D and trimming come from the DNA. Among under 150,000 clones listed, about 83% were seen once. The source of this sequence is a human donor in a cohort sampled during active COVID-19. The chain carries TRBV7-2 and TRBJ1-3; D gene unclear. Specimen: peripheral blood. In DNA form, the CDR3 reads TGTGCCAGCAGCGCGGTAAGTTCTGGAAACACCATATATTTT. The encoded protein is CASSAVSSGNTIYF.